This section outlines one T cell receptor beta chain sequence together with its context. Antigen specificity is unknown. A junction boundary mismatches the germline segment, possibly from a read error. This specimen belongs to a study of beta chain features in type 1 diabetes. General observations from the study: PCR might favor shorter templates, equally in patients and controls. Type 1 diabetes patients had TCRB CDR3s that were shorter (moderately but significantly so) in all four CD4+ subsets.

Expressed TCRB transcripts got sequenced, as all isolated RNA was reverse transcribed. Profiling relied on immunoSEQ multiplex PCR, and the TCRdb table lists in-frame clones only, not all of them. The data contain about 240,000 clones, roughly 30% of them singletons. Germline lookup yields CDR1 SQVTM and CDR2 ANQGSEA. The CDR3 extends over 13 amino acids. The specimen sequenced was central memory CD4+ T cells from blood. The chain recombines TRBV29-1 with TRBJ2-5; 9 nucleotides line up with TRBD2. The clonotype comes from a man aged 30-40 years in good health. CDR3 loop: CSVEAGGLETQYF. The DNA for the CDR3 is TGCAGCGTGGAAGCGGGAGGTCTTGAGACCCAGTACTTC.